This is a list of T cell receptor beta chains from one sample in a study of fetal regulatory T cell absence and autoimmunity. Assay used: immunoSEQ multiplex PCR; TCRdb lists only in-frame clones, some missing. The sample lists about 95,000 clones; about two thirds were seen once. Sequences were obtained from pancreas tissue. All receptors come from a male donor with IPEX syndrome. Each CDR3 is given with its conserved first and last residue. D genes are given only for firm matches. Size is omitted from some rows. Given values are once, few, many or a class for expanded clones.

abundance	d_gene	j_gene	v_gene	CDR3nt	CDR3aa
NA	TRBD2	TRBJ2-3	TRBV7-6	TGTGCCAGCAGCCCGGGACTAGCGGGGGGGTGGACAGATACGCAGTATTTT	CASSPGLAGGWTDTQYF
few	NA	TRBJ2-4	TRBV29-1	TGCAGCGTTGAAGACACAGGGGCCAAAAACATTCAGTACTTC	CSVEDTGAKNIQYF
NA	NA	TRBJ2-7	TRBV15	TGTGCCACCAGCGTCGGTGGGGGGCCCTACGAGCAGTACTTC	CATSVGGGPYEQYF
NA	NA	TRBJ2-6	TRBV5-1	TGCGCCAGCGTTCCGGGACCCCGAATGGGGGCCAACGTCCTGACTTTC	CASVPGPRMGANVLTF
NA	TRBD1	TRBJ1-5	TRBV2	TGTGCCAGCAGTCAGGGGGCGGGCAATCAGCCCCAGCATTTT	CASSQGAGNQPQHF
NA	NA	TRBJ2-5	TRBV19	TGTGCCAGTAGTATAGACCCCGGGGCCAAGGGGACCCAGTACTTC	CASSIDPGAKGTQYF
few	TRBD2	TRBJ2-2	TRBV15	TGTGCCGCATCAGCGGGGGGGAACACCGGGGAGCTGTTTTTT	CAASAGGNTGELFF
NA	NA	TRBJ1-4	TRBV30	TGTGCCTGGAGTGTGCTTGGCAGAACTAATGAAAAACTGTTTTTT	CAWSVLGRTNEKLFF
NA	NA	TRBJ1-1	TRBV7-2	TGTGCCAGCAGCTTAAGGATCATGAACACTGAAGCTTTCTTT	CASSLRIMNTEAFF
few	NA	TRBJ2-7	TRBV11-2	TGTGCCAGCAGCCCTGTAGACGGCTACGAGCAGTACTTC	CASSPVDGYEQYF
NA	TRBD2	TRBJ2-1	TRBV6-1	TGTGCCAGCAGTGAACTAGCGGGGGGCTCCTACAATGAGCAGTTCTTC	CASSELAGGSYNEQFF
NA	NA	TRBJ1-3	TRBV5-1	TGCGCCAGCAGCTGGGGGATTGTTGTACAGGGCTCCTCTGGAAACACCATATATTTT	CASSWGIVVQGSSGNTIYF
NA	NA	TRBJ1-4	TRBV23-1	TGCGCCAGCAGTCAAAAGCCGGGACGGCTTAATGAAAAACTGTTTTTT	CASSQKPGRLNEKLFF
once	NA	TRBJ2-1	TRBV29-1	TGCAGCGCCACCGGGCGCTCCTACAATGAGCAGTTCTTC	CSATGRSYNEQFF
NA	NA	TRBJ2-7	TRBV30	TGTGCCTGGAGTGGGGGGGGGCGCTTATACTTC	CAWSGGGRLYF
NA	NA	TRBJ2-7	TRBV7-9	TGTGCCAGCAGCTTAGGGGGCGAGGTAGGCGACGAGCAGTACTTC	CASSLGGEVGDEQYF
NA	NA	TRBJ1-1	TRBV25-1	TGTGCCAGCAGTGCCCACAGCCTGAGTGCTTTCTTT	CASSAHSLSAFF
NA	NA	TRBJ1-2	TRBV19	TGTGCCAGTAGTATGGGGGTCCCCTTCCTCTATGGCTACACCTTC	CASSMGVPFLYGYTF
NA	NA	TRBJ1-2	TRBV6-6	TGTGCCAGCAGTTACTCGAACCGGAACTATGGCTACACCTTC	CASSYSNRNYGYTF
NA	NA	TRBJ2-5	TRBV6-5	TGTGCCAGCAGTTACTGGACGGGGTGGGAAGAGACCCAGTACTTC	CASSYWTGWEETQYF
NA	NA	TRBJ2-1	TRBV7-2	TGTGCCAGCAGCCTAACGGCTTTTGAGCAGTTCTTC	CASSLTAFEQFF
NA	NA	TRBJ1-4	TRBV15	TGTGCCACCAGCAGAGATTATTCCGGATCTAATGAAAAACTGTTTTTT	CATSRDYSGSNEKLFF
NA	NA	TRBJ2-7	TRBV7-2	TGTGCCAGCAGCCCCCAGGCCAGCCGAGGTTACGAGCAGTACTTC	CASSPQASRGYEQYF
few	NA	TRBJ2-2	TRBV12-5	TGTGCTAGTGGTCAGGGCGCCGGGGAGCTGTTTTTT	CASGQGAGELFF
NA	TRBD1	TRBJ1-6	TRBV7-6	TGTGCCAGCAGCCCCATGGGACAGGGATTTGGGTATTCACCCCTCCACTTT	CASSPMGQGFGYSPLHF
NA	NA	TRBJ2-5	TRBV11-3	TGTGCCAGCAGCTTTATGGAGGGAAGGAAGACCCAGTACTTC	CASSFMEGRKTQYF
NA	TRBD2	TRBJ2-5	TRBV6-5	TGTGCCAGCAGTTTAAGCGGGGGGGCCGGAGAGACCCAGTACTTC	CASSLSGGAGETQYF
once	TRBD1	TRBJ2-5	TRBV5-1	TGCGCCAGCAGCTTGGCCGGGGACAGGGGAGAGACCCAGTACTTC	CASSLAGDRGETQYF
NA	NA	TRBJ1-1	TRBV4-1	TGCGCCAGCAGCCAAGAAGGGGAGACTGGGGACCTTTACACTGAAGCTTTCTTT	CASSQEGETGDLYTEAFF